The text below deals with one T cell receptor beta chain. The data derive from a study of blood T cell repertoires in COVID-19. Overall study: From T cells, B-cell-depleted T cells, or PBMCs came the material, which was cDNA or gDNA.

This CDR3 region has 13 residues. V dropped 6 bases and J dropped 0 bases, with 9 bases sitting between them. CDR1 and CDR2 from the germline V gene are MDHEN and SYDVKM. Original analysis: It was from reference gene primer amplification that nucleated cell counts were estimated. Measured with immunoSEQ multiplex PCR; TCRdb has only the in-frame clones, and not every one. V and J calls and clone size come straight from that table; D and trimming were deduced from the DNA. This sample has approximately 260,000 clones; 82% occur once, and the top ten carry more than 4.5%. The sample was peripheral blood. The V call is TRBV28, the J call TRBJ2-7; perhaps TRBD2 as D (6 bases). The TCR comes from a woman older than 75 with active or convalescent COVID-19. The CDR3 DNA is TGTGCCAGCAGGCTCGGGAGCTCCTACGAGCAGTACTTC. Translating it yields CASRLGSSYEQYF.